This T cell receptor beta chain was observed in a study of cytomegalovirus exposure and HLA in healthy donors. The study ran its PCR with 60 Vbeta and 13 Jbeta primers. TCRdb's copy holds only in-frame clones and misses some; the assay was immunoSEQ multiplex PCR. The sample yields 150,000 to 200,000 clones, about 86% seen once. Study-wide points: With high specificity and sensitivity, the classifier reportedly diagnosed cytomegalovirus status.

Between the trimmed V and J ends, which lost 8 bases and 0 bases, there was a span of 11 bases. From germline, CDR1 is MDHEN and CDR2 SYDVKM. There are 14 residues in the CDR3. Of note for this clone: Its antigen is still unknown.

This TCR came from a woman younger than 35 in good health and CMV-seropositive. The specimen sequenced was PBMCs. The chain employs TRBV28 and TRBJ1-5; D ambiguous. The CDR3 region has the DNA TGTGCCAGCGGCAGAACCCATAGCAATCAGCCCCAGCATTTT. This codes for CASGRTHSNQPQHF.